The entry below gives a single T cell receptor beta chain sequence along with its context. The data were obtained in a study of CD8 T cells in Susac syndrome. Random hexamers were used to reverse transcribe 0.5 to 1 ug of RNA. TCRdb re-analysed the immunoSEQ multiplex PCR reads in MiXCR, keeping a single row per CDR3 protein. The table has some 260,000 distinct CDR3 sequences, 85% seen once. CDR1 and CDR2 from the germline V gene are MDHEN and SYDVKM. CDR3 size: 18 residues. Trimming removed 5 bases at V and 3 bases at J, with 26 bases between. Sequencing was carried out using CD8+ T cells from PBMCs. V gene TRBV28 combines with J gene TRBJ2-7; D possibly matches TRBD1 or TRBD2 (5 bases each). This receptor was taken from a human donor with multiple sclerosis. CDR3 bases: TGTGCCAGCAGTGCGATCAACATTATACGGGGACCCGACTACGAGCAGTACTTC. Translated: CASSAINIIRGPDYEQYF.